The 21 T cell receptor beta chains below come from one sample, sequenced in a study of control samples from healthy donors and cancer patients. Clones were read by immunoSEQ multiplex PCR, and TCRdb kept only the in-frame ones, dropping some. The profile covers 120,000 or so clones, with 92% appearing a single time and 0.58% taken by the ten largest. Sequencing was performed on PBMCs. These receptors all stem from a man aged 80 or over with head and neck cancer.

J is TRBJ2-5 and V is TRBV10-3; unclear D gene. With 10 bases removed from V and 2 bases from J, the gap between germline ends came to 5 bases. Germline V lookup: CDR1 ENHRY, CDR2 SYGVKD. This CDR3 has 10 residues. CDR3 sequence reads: CASLQETQYF. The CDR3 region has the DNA TGTGCCAGCCTTCAAGAGACCCAGTACTTC.

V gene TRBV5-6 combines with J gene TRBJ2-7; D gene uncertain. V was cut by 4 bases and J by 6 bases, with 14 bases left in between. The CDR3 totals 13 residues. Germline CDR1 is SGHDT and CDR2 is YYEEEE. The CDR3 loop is CASSLRLLGEQYF. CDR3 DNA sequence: TGTGCCAGCAGCCTCCGGCTATTGGGCGAGCAGTACTTC.

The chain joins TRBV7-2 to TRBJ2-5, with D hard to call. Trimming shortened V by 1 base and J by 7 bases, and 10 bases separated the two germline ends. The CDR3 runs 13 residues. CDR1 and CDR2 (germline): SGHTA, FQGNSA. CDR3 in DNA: TGTGCCAGCAGCTTAGTTGACGTTGGGACCCAGTACTTC. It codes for CASSLVDVGTQYF. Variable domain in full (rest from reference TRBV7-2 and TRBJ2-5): GAGVSQSPSNKVTEKGKDVELRCDPISGHTALYWYRQSLGQGLEFLIYFQGNSAPDKSGLPSDRFSAERTGGSVSTLTIQRTQQEDSAVYLCASSLVDVGTQYFGPGTRLLVL.

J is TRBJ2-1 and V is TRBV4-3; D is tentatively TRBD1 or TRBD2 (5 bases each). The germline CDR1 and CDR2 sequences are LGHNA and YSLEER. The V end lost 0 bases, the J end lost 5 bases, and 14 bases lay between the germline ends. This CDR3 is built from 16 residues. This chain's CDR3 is CASSQDRGWSNNEQFF. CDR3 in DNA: TGCGCCAGCAGCCAAGACCGGGGCTGGTCCAACAATGAGCAGTTCTTC.

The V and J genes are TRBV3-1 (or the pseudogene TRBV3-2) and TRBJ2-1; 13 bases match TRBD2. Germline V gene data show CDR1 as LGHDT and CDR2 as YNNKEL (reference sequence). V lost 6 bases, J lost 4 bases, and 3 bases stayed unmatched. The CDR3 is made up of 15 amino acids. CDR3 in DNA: TGTGCCAGCAGTCCGGGACTAGCGGGGTACAATGAGCAGTTCTTC. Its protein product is CASSPGLAGYNEQFF.

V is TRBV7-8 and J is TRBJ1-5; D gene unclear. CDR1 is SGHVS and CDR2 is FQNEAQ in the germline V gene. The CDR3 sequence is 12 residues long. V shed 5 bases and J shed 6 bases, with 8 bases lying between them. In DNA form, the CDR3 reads TGTGCCAGCAGCAGGGCCGGTCAGCCCCAGCATTTT. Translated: CASSRAGQPQHF.

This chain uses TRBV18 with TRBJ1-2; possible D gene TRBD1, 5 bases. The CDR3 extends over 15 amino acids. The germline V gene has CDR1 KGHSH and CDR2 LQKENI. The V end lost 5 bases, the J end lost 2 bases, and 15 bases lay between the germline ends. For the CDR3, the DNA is TGTGCCAGCTCAAGGACATCAACCGGCAACTATGGCTACACCTTC. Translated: CASSRTSTGNYGYTF. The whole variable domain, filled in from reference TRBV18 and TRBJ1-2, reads NAGVMQNPRHLVRRRGQEARLRCSPMKGHSHVYWYRQLPEEGLKFMVYLQKENIIDESGMPKERFSAEFPKEGPSILRIQQVVRGDSAAYFCASSRTSTGNYGYTFGSGTRLTVV.

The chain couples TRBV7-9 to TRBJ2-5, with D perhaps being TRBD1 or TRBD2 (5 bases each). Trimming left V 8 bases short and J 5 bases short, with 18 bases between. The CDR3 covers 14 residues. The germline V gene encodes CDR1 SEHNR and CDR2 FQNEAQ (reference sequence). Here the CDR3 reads CASAVGGEGETQYF. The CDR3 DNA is TGTGCCAGCGCGGTTGGGGGAGAGGGGGAGACCCAGTACTTC.

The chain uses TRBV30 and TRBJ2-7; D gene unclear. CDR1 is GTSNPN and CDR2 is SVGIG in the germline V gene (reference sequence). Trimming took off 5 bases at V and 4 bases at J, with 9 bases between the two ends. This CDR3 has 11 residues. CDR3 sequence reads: CAWVNSYEQYF. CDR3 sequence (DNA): TGTGCCTGGGTGAATTCATACGAGCAGTACTTC. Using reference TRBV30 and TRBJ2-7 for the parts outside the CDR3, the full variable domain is SQTIHQWPATLVQPVGSPLSLECTVEGTSNPNLYWYRQAAGRGLQLLFYSVGIGQISSEVPQNLSASRPQDRQFILSSKKLLLSDSGFYLCAWVNSYEQYFGPGTRLTVT.

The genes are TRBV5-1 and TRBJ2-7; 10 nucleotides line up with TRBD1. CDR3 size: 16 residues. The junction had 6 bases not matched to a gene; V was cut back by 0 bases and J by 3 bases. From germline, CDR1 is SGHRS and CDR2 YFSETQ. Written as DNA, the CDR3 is TGCGCCAGCAGCTTGGAATGGGACAGGGGCATCTACGAGCAGTACTTC. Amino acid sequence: CASSLEWDRGIYEQYF.

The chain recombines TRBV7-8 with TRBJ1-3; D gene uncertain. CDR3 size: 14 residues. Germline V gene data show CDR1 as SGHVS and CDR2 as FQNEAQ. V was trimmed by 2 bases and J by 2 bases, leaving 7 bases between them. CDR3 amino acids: CASSLRAAGNTIYF. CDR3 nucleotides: TGTGCCAGCAGCTTAAGGGCAGCTGGAAACACCATATATTTT.

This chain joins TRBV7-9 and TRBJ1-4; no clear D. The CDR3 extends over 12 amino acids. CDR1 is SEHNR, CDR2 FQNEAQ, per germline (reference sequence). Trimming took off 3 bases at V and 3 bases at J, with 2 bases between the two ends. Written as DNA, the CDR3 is TGTGCCAGCAGCTTGGCTAATGAAAAACTGTTTTTT. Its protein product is CASSLANEKLFF.

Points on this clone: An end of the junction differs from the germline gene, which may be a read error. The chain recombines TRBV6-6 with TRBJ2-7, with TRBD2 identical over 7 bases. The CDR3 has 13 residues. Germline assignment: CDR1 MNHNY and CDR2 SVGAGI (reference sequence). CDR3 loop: CASSYGREYDQYF. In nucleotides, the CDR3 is TGTGCCAGCAGTTACGGGCGGGAGTACGATCAGTACTTC.

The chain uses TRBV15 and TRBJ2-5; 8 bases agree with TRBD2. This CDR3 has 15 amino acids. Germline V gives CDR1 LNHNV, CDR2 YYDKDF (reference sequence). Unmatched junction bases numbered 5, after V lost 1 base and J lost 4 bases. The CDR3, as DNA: TGTGCCACCAGCAGAGCAGCGGGAGTCCCAGAGACCCAGTACTTC. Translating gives CATSRAAGVPETQYF. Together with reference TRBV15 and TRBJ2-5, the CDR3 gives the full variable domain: DAMVIQNPRYQVTQFGKPVTLSCSQTLNHNVMYWYQQKSSQAPKLLFHYYDKDFNNEADTPDNFQSRRPNTSFCFLDIRSPGLGDTAMYLCATSRAAGVPETQYFGPGTRLLVL.

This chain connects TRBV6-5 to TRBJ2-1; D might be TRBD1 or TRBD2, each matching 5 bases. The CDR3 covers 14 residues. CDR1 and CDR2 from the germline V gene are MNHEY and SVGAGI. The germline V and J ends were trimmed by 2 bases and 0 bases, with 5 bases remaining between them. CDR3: CASSYGGSYNEQFF. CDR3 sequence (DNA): TGTGCCAGCAGTTACGGGGGCTCCTACAATGAGCAGTTCTTC.

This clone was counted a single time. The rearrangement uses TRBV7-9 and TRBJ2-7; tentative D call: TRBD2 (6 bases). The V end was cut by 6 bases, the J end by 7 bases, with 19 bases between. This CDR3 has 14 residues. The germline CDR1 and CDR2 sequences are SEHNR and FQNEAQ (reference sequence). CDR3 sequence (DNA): TGTGCCAGCAGTACGGCCGGGAGCTCTAAAGAGCAGTACTTC. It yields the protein CASSTAGSSKEQYF.

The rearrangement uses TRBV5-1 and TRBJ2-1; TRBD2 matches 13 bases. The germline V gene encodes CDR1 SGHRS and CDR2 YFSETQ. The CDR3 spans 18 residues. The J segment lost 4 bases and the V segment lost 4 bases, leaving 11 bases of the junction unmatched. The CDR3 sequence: CASSLAIGTSGVYNEQFF. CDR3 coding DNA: TGCGCCAGCAGCCTGGCTATAGGGACTAGCGGGGTTTACAATGAGCAGTTCTTC.

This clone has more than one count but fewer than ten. The chain's CDR3 is CASSIEAGGPPGTDTQYF. Here the CDR3 DNA reads TGTGCCAGTAGTATTGAAGCGGGGGGTCCCCCCGGCACAGATACGCAGTATTTT. This chain links TRBV19 with TRBJ2-3; TRBD2 matches 9 bases. V lost 3 bases, J lost 1 base, and 11 bases stayed unmatched. CDR3 length: 18 residues. Germline values: CDR1 LNHDA, CDR2 SQIVND (reference sequence). The complete variable domain, with remaining parts taken from reference TRBV19 and TRBJ2-3, reads DGGITQSPKYLFRKEGQNVTLSCEQNLNHDAMYWYRQDPGQGLRLIYYSQIVNDFQKGDIAEGYSVSREKKESFPLTVTSAQKNPTAFYLCASSIEAGGPPGTDTQYFGPGTRLTVL.

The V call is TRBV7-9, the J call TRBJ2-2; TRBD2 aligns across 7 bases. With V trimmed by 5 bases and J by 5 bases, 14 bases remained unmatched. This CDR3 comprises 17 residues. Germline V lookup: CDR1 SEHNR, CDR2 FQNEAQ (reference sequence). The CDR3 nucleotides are TGTGCCAGCAGCCGTACAATAGAAAACGGGGGGACCGGGGAGCTGTTTTTT. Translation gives CASSRTIENGGTGELFF.

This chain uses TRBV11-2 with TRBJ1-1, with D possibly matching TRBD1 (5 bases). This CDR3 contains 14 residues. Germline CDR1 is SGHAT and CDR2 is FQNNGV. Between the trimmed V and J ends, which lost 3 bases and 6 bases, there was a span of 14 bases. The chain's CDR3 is CASSFSWGEAEAFF. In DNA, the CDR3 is TGTGCCAGCAGCTTTTCTTGGGGGGAAGCTGAAGCTTTCTTT. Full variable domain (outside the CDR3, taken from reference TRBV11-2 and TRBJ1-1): EAGVAQSPRYKIIEKRQSVAFWCNPISGHATLYWYQQILGQGPKLLIQFQNNGVVDDSQLPKDRFSAERLKGVDSTLKIQPAKLEDSAVYLCASSFSWGEAEAFFGQGTRLTVV.

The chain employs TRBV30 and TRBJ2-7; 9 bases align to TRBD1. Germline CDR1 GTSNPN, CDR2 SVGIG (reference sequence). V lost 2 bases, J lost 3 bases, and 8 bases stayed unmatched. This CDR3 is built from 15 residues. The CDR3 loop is CAWSPGTGTLYEQYF. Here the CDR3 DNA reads TGTGCCTGGAGTCCCGGGACAGGGACTCTCTACGAGCAGTACTTC.